This TCR beta chain is from a study of shared clonotypes between healthy human individuals. Study-wide background: The plates for each donor numbered three CD4 naive, three CD4 memory, two CD8 naive and one CD8 memory. Points from the study as a whole: A handful of donors showed sharing of approximately 5% of naive CD4 clonotypes. Sorted-subset sequencing, rarefaction showed, was incomplete despite large depth.

With respect to this clone: Its target is unknown.

The CDR3 runs 13 residues. Germline assignment: CDR1 PRHDT and CDR2 FYEKMQ (reference sequence). The V end was cut by 2 bases, the J end by 6 bases, with 11 bases between. Positively selected for CCR7, the CD45RO-negative cells used as naive CD8 cells excluded terminally differentiated effector memory CD45RA+ cells. For every subset, genomic DNA was evenly distributed across several immunoSEQ plates. TCRdb's copy holds only in-frame clones and misses some; the assay was immunoSEQ multiplex PCR. The sample consists of roughly 590,000 clones, 95% of them appearing once. V gene TRBV13 combines with J gene TRBJ2-7; no firm D call. The specimen was naive CD8+ T cells sorted from blood. This receptor was obtained from a woman in her twenties or thirties in good health. The CDR3 loop is CASSLLSSGEQYF. The CDR3 nucleotides are TGTGCCAGCAGCTTACTGTCTAGTGGCGAGCAGTACTTC.